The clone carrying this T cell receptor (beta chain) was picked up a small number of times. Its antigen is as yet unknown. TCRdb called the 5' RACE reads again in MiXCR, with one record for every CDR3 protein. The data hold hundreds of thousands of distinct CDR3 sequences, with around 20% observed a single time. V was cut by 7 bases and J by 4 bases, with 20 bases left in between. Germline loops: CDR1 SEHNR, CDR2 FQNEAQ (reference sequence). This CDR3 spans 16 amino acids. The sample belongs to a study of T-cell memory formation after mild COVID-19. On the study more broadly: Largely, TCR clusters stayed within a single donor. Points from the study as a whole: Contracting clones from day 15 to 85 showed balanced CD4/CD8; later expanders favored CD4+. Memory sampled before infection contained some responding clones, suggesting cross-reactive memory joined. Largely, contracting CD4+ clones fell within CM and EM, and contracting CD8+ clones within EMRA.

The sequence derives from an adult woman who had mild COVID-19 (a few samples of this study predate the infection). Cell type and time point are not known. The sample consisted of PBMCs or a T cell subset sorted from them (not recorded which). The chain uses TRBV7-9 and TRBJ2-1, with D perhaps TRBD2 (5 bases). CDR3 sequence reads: CASTSLRGRTYNEQFF. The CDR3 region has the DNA TGTGCCAGCACCTCGCTCCGCGGGCGCACTTACAATGAGCAGTTCTTC.